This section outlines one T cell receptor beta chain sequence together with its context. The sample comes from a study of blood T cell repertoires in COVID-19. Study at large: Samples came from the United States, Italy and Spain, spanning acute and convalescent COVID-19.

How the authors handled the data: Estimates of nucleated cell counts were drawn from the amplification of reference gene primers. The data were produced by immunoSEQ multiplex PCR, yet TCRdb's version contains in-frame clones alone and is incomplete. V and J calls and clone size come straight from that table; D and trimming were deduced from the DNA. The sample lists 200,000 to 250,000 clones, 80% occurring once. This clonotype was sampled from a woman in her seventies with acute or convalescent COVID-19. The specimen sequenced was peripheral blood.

CDR3 in amino acids: CASSLVGARGYEQYF. The CDR3 nucleotides read TGTGCCAGCAGCTTGGTTGGGGCTCGAGGCTACGAGCAGTACTTC. V is TRBV5-6 and J is TRBJ2-7, with a tentative D call TRBD1 (5 bases). Germline values: CDR1 SGHDT, CDR2 YYEEEE. Trimming cost V 0 bases and J 3 bases, with 13 bases left between them. The CDR3 runs to 15 residues.